The 26 T cell receptor beta chains listed next were all sequenced from one sample in a study of blood T cells in healthy people across ages (dated by TCRdb to about 2015). Libraries came from 5' RACE. Sequencing instrument: Illumina HiSeq 2500. A second PCR of about 6 to 11 cycles was performed with a sample-barcoded 5' primer and a J-beta primer mix. Starting from the raw public reads, TCRdb applied fastp trimming at Q25, assembled clones with MiXCR and retained in-frame beta chains. Each CDR3 protein appears once, grouped with its most common genes and DNA. A total of 850,000 to 1,000,000 distinct CDR3 sequences appear in this sample, 51% of them only once. In total, the top ten clones hold about a fifth of the sample. The specimen was blood. Every receptor here comes from an older woman in good health.

The chain carries TRBV27 and TRBJ2-4; tentatively, D is TRBD2 (7 bases). In germline, CDR1 is MNHEY, CDR2 SMNVEV (reference sequence). The CDR3 has 14 amino acids. With 10 bases removed from V and 6 bases from J, the gap between germline ends came to 19 bases. The CDR3 region has the DNA TGTGCCACCAAAGCCGGGGGAGGGGGAAACATTCAGTACTTC. As protein: CATKAGGGGNIQYF.

V is TRBV28 and J is TRBJ2-7; D remains unclear. Germline V gene sequence: CDR1 MDHEN, CDR2 SYDVKM. There are 15 residues in the CDR3. The V gene lost 5 bases and the J gene lost 1 base, with 15 bases spanning the gap. The CDR3 DNA sequence: TGTGCCAGCAGTCTCCCAGCGACCCTATCCTACGAGCAGTACTTC. This translates into CASSLPATLSYEQYF.

V usage is TRBV6-1 and J usage is TRBJ1-1; 8 bases map to TRBD1. Trimming cost V 6 bases and J 3 bases; bases outside gene matches: 9. Looked up from germline, CDR1 is MNHNS and CDR2 is SASEGT. The CDR3 is 15 amino acids. CDR3 nucleotides: TGTGCCAGCAGCCAGGGGGCGAGTTTATACACTGAAGCTTTCTTT. This translates into CASSQGASLYTEAFF.

The rearrangement joins TRBV6-2 or TRBV6-3 to TRBJ2-7; D is perhaps TRBD2 (7 bases). Germline V gene data show CDR1 as MNHEY and CDR2 as SVGEGT. The CDR3 is 15 amino acids. Trimming stripped 7 bases from V and 2 bases from J, with 18 bases between. CDR3: CASIYRGGGPYEQYF. The DNA of the CDR3 is TGTGCCAGCATCTACCGGGGAGGGGGGCCCTACGAGCAGTACTTC.

The genes are TRBV12-3 or TRBV12-4 and TRBJ1-1, with D maybe TRBD1 (5 bases). The CDR3 runs to 13 residues. Trimming took 6 bases from V and 0 from J, leaving 8 bases between them. CDR3 sequence reads: CASSMGVNTEAFF. DNA of the CDR3: TGTGCCAGCAGCATGGGGGTGAACACTGAAGCTTTCTTT.

There are a few counts of this clonotype. The rearrangement links TRBV6-2 or TRBV6-3 to TRBJ2-7; D uncertain. CDR3 length: 14 amino acids. V was pared by 0 bases and J by 3 bases, with 9 bases between. The germline gives CDR1 MNHEY, CDR2 SVGEGT. CDR3 region: CASSYSHRDYEQYF. CDR3 nucleotide sequence: TGTGCCAGCAGTTACTCCCACAGAGACTACGAGCAGTACTTC.

The rearrangement uses TRBV2 and TRBJ2-7, with D maybe TRBD2 (5 bases). The germline V gene encodes CDR1 SNHLY and CDR2 FYNNEI. V was shortened by 6 bases and J by 7 bases, with 19 bases between the two germline ends. The CDR3 runs to 14 residues. The CDR3, as DNA: TGTGCCAGCAGATCGACGTGGAGGATCAATGAGCAGTACTTC. Amino acids: CASRSTWRINEQYF.

The chain couples TRBV20-1 to TRBJ2-1; 11 nucleotides match TRBD2. The CDR3 is made up of 17 amino acids. Germline values: CDR1 DFQATT, CDR2 SNEGSKA (reference sequence). V lost 0 bases, J lost 2 bases, and 6 bases stayed unmatched. For the CDR3, the DNA is TGCAGTGCTAGAGACTTCAAGACTAGCGGGGCCTACAATGAGCAGTTCTTC. Amino acids: CSARDFKTSGAYNEQFF.

DNA of the CDR3: TGTGCCAGCAGCTCGAGACGGGGTCCTACCCCGTACAATGAGCAGTTCTTC. This codes for CASSSRRGPTPYNEQFF. The chain is built from TRBV7-7 and TRBJ2-1; D is possibly TRBD2 (5 bases). Trimming stripped 4 bases from V and 4 bases from J, with 20 bases between. CDR1 and CDR2 from the germline V gene are SSHAT and FNYEAQ (reference sequence). The CDR3 sequence is 17 residues long. Looking up the rest from reference TRBV7-7 and TRBJ2-1 gives the full variable domain: GAGVSQSPRYKVTKRGQDVTLRCDPISSHATLYWYQQALGQGPEFLTYFNYEAQPDKSGLPSDRFSAERPEGSISTLTIQRTEQRDSAMYRCASSSRRGPTPYNEQFFGPGTRLTVL.

V is TRBV20-1 and J is TRBJ2-1; no clear D gene. CDR3 size: 12 residues. Looked up from germline, CDR1 is DFQATT and CDR2 is SNEGSKA (reference sequence). The CDR3 loop is CTEPYYFNEQFF. CDR3 sequence (DNA): TGCACAGAACCCTACTACTTCAATGAGCAGTTCTTC.

The chain employs TRBV20-1 and TRBJ1-5; the D gene is possibly TRBD1 (5 bases). Germline CDR1 DFQATT, CDR2 SNEGSKA (reference sequence). Trimming took 1 base from V and 3 from J, leaving 16 bases between them. The CDR3 is 16 amino acids. The chain's CDR3 is CSARVGGGVTNQPQHF. The CDR3 DNA sequence: TGCAGTGCTAGAGTCGGGGGAGGGGTGACCAATCAGCCCCAGCATTTT.

This clonotype has just a few counts. J is TRBJ2-3 and V is TRBV6-2 or TRBV6-3, with 8 bases identical to TRBD1. Germline-derived CDR1 and CDR2 are MNHEY and SVGEGT. The V segment lost 5 bases and the J segment 0 bases; nucleotides outside the gene matches: 4. The CDR3 covers 15 residues. The DNA for the CDR3 is TGTGCCAGCAGTAGACAGGGGCCTAGCACAGATACGCAGTATTTT. As protein: CASSRQGPSTDTQYF.

The gene calls are TRBV29-1 and TRBJ1-1; 7 nucleotides agree with TRBD1. The CDR3 sequence is 13 residues long. CDR1 is SQVTM, CDR2 ANQGSEA, per germline. After removal of 7 bases from V and 5 bases from J, the junction contained 10 bases not matched to a gene. The CDR3 sequence is CSARQGRATEAFF. For the CDR3, the DNA is TGCAGCGCTCGACAGGGCAGAGCAACTGAAGCTTTCTTT.

The genes are TRBV9 and TRBJ2-3, with D perhaps matching TRBD1 or TRBD2 (5 bases each). The V end lost 2 bases, the J end lost 6 bases, and 19 bases lay between the germline ends. CDR1 is SGDLS and CDR2 is YYNGEE in the germline V gene. The CDR3 sequence is 16 residues long. The CDR3 loop reads CASSVSAGTGADTQYF. In nucleotides, the CDR3 is TGTGCCAGCAGCGTTTCTGCCGGGACCGGGGCGGATACGCAGTATTTT.

The CDR3 sequence: CASKDPGGYNEQFF. In DNA, the CDR3 is TGTGCCAGTAAGGATCCGGGGGGATACAATGAGCAGTTCTTC. The chain couples TRBV6-2 or TRBV6-3 to TRBJ2-1, with 7 bases fitting TRBD2. The V gene's germline CDR1 is MNHEY and CDR2 SVGEGT. The CDR3 is 14 residues long. V dropped 9 bases and J dropped 4; count of bases not matched to a gene: 9.

Worth noting for this clonotype: Possible read error: a much larger clone is one base away. This chain uses TRBV29-1 with TRBJ2-5; D ambiguous. The J call may be wrong; the DNA end is better matched by TRBJ2-7. This CDR3 has 12 residues. Germline V lookup: CDR1 SQVTM, CDR2 ANQGSEA. CDR3 residues: CSVVGTRNEQYF. DNA of the CDR3: TGCAGCGTTGTAGGTACCAGGAACGAGCAGTACTTC.

This rearrangement joins TRBV28 to TRBJ2-1; no definite D call. With 2 bases removed from V and 7 bases from J, the gap between germline ends came to 12 bases. Germline V gene sequence: CDR1 MDHEN, CDR2 SYDVKM. The CDR3 runs to 14 residues. CDR3 residues: CASSLGPRRNEQFF. The CDR3 coding sequence is TGTGCCAGCAGTTTAGGACCGCGTCGGAATGAGCAGTTCTTC.

This clonotype was counted a few times. This chain links TRBV20-1 with TRBJ2-5; a weak D match, TRBD2 (5 bases). Trimming cost V 0 bases and J 11 bases, with 22 bases left between them. In germline, CDR1 is DFQATT, CDR2 SNEGSKA (reference sequence). The CDR3 runs to 15 residues. In DNA, the CDR3 is TGCAGTGCTAGAGAGGGGAGATCGGCGACCTCGGAGCAGTACTTC. Residues: CSAREGRSATSEQYF.

The V call is TRBV7-2, the J call TRBJ1-1; D uncertain. The CDR3 loop spans 12 amino acids. Germline V gene sequence: CDR1 SGHTA, CDR2 FQGNSA. The V end lost 1 base, the J end lost 8 bases, and 8 bases lay between the germline ends. The CDR3 spells CASSLVMIEAFF. CDR3 nucleotides: TGTGCCAGCAGCTTAGTCATGATCGAAGCTTTCTTT.

The chain recombines TRBV12-3 or TRBV12-4 with TRBJ2-1, with D perhaps matching TRBD1 (6 bases). Between the trimmed V and J ends, which lost 7 bases and 3 bases, there was a span of 22 bases. The CDR3 sequence is 17 residues long. This chain's CDR3 is CASTLHQLGTLYNEQFF. The CDR3 coding sequence is TGTGCCAGCACCCTACACCAGCTCGGGACACTCTACAATGAGCAGTTCTTC.

This chain joins TRBV28 and TRBJ2-7; 12 bases line up with TRBD2. The CDR3 sequence is 16 residues long. V shed 2 bases and J 5 bases; nucleotides not matched to a gene: 7. Looked up from germline, CDR1 is MDHEN and CDR2 is SYDVKM. CDR3 loop: CASSLPRLAGAHEQYF. Here the CDR3 DNA reads TGTGCCAGCAGTTTACCTCGACTAGCGGGAGCCCACGAGCAGTACTTC. Supplemented by reference TRBV28 and TRBJ2-7, the full variable domain reads DVKVTQSSRYLVKRTGEKVFLECVQDMDHENMFWYRQDPGLGLRLIYFSYDVKMKEKGDIPEGYSVSREKKERFSLILESASTNQTSMYLCASSLPRLAGAHEQYFGPGTRLTVT.

The chain is built from TRBV5-1 and TRBJ2-1; TRBD2 agrees at 14 bases. The germline V gene has CDR1 SGHRS and CDR2 YFSETQ. The CDR3 contains 16 residues. Germline trimming cut 2 bases from V and 8 bases from J; bases unmatched to any gene: 6. The CDR3 coding sequence is TGCGCCAGCAGCTTACCGGGACTAGCGGGAGCACATGAGCAGTTCTTC. Translated, it gives CASSLPGLAGAHEQFF.

This chain connects TRBV6-2 or TRBV6-3 to TRBJ2-7, with a weak D call TRBD2 (5 bases). Germline values: CDR1 MNHEY, CDR2 SVGEGT. Trimming took off 5 bases at V and 3 bases at J, with 11 bases between the two ends. This CDR3 contains 13 residues. This chain's CDR3 is CASSDYSYYEQYF. CDR3 DNA: TGTGCCAGCAGTGACTACAGCTACTACGAGCAGTACTTC.

The J gene is TRBJ1-5, the V gene TRBV4-1; a weak D match, TRBD1 (5 bases). Germline CDR1 reads MGHRA; CDR2 reads YSYEKL. The CDR3 contains 16 residues. Trimming shortened V by 0 bases and J by 5 bases, and 14 bases separated the two germline ends. CDR3 sequence reads: CASSQDATKGYQPQHF. CDR3 DNA: TGCGCCAGCAGCCAAGATGCGACGAAGGGGTATCAGCCCCAGCATTTT.

V gene TRBV5-1 combines with J gene TRBJ2-7, with TRBD2 matching 8 bases. The junction had 14 bases not matched to a gene; V was cut back by 4 bases and J by 5 bases. Germline values: CDR1 SGHRS, CDR2 YFSETQ. The CDR3 runs 16 residues. CDR3 sequence reads: CASSAPGLVIFHEQYF. DNA for the CDR3: TGCGCCAGCAGCGCCCCGGGACTAGTCATTTTCCACGAGCAGTACTTC.

V is TRBV4-1 and J is TRBJ1-2; no clear D. This CDR3 comprises 15 residues. V dropped 1 base and J dropped 4 bases, with 13 bases sitting between them. Germline values: CDR1 MGHRA, CDR2 YSYEKL. DNA for the CDR3: TGCGCCAGCAGCCAAGTACAGATGGACGTCTATGGCTACACCTTC. Its protein product is CASSQVQMDVYGYTF.